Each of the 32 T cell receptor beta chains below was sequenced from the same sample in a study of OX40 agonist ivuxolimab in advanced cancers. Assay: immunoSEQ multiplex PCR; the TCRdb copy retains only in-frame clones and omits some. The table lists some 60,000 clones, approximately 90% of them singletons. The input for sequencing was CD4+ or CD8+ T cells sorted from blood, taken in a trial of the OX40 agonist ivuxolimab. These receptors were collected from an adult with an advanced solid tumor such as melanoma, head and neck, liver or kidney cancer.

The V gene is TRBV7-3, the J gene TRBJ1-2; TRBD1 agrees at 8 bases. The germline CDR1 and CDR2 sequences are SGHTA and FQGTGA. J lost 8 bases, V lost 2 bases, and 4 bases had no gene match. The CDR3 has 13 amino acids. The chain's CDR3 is CASSLQGAKGYTF. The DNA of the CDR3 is TGTGCCAGCAGCTTACAGGGGGCGAAAGGCTACACCTTC.

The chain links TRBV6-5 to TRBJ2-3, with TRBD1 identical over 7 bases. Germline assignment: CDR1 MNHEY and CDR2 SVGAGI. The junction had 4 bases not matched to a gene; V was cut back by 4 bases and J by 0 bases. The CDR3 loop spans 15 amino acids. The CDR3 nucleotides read TGTGCCAGCAGTTTAAGGGGGCCCAGCACAGATACGCAGTATTTT. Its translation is CASSLRGPSTDTQYF.

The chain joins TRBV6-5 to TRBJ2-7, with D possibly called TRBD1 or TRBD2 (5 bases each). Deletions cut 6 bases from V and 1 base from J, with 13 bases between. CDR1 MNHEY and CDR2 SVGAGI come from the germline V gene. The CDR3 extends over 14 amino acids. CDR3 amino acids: CASSLGESSYEQYF. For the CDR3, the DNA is TGTGCCAGCAGCCTAGGGGAGTCGTCCTACGAGCAGTACTTC.

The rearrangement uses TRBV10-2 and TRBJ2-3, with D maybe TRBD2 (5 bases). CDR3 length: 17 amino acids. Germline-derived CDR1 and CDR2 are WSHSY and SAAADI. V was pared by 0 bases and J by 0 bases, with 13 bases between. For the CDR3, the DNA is TGCGCCAGCAGTGAGTCGGGTAGCGAGGGAAGCACAGATACGCAGTATTTT. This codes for CASSESGSEGSTDTQYF.

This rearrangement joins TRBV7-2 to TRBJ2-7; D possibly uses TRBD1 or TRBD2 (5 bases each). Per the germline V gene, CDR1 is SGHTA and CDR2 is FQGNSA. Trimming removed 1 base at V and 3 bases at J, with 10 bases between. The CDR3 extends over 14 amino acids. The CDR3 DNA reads TGTGCCAGCAGCTTAGGTTCAGGGAGCTACGAGCAGTACTTC. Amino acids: CASSLGSGSYEQYF.

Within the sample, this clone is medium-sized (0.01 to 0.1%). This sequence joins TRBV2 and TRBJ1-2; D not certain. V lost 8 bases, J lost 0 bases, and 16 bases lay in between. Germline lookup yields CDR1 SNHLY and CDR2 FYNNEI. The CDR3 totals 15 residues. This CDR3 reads CASLERVGANYGYTF. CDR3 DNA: TGTGCCAGCCTTGAACGAGTGGGAGCTAACTATGGCTACACCTTC. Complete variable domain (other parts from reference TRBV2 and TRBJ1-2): EPEVTQTPSHQVTQMGQEVILRCVPISNHLYFYWYRQILGQKVEFLVSFYNNEISEKSEIFDDQFSVERPDGSNFTLKIRSTKLEDSAMYFCASLERVGANYGYTFGSGTRLTVV.

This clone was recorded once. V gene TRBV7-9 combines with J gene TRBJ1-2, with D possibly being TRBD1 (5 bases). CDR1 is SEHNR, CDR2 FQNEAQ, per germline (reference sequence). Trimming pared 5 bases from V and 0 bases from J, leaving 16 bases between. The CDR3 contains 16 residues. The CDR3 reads CASSQEVGEANYGYTF. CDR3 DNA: TGTGCCAGCAGCCAAGAGGTGGGGGAGGCTAACTATGGCTACACCTTC. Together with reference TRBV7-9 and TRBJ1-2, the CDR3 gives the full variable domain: DTGVSQNPRHKITKRGQNVTFRCDPISEHNRLYWYRQTLGQGPEFLTYFQNEAQLEKSRLLSDRFSAERPKGSFSTLEIQRTEQGDSAMYLCASSQEVGEANYGYTFGSGTRLTVV.

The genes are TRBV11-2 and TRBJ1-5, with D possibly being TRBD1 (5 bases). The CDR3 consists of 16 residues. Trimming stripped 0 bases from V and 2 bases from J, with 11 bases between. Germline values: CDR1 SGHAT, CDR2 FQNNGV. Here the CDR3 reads CASSLEPREGNQPQHF. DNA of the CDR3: TGTGCCAGCAGCTTAGAACCCAGGGAGGGCAATCAGCCCCAGCATTTT.

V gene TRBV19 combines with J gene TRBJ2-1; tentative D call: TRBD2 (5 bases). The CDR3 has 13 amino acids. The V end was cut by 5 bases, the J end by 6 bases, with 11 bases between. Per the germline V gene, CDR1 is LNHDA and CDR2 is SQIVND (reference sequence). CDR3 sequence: CASSLTEGNEQFF. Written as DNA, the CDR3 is TGTGCCAGTAGTTTAACAGAGGGCAATGAGCAGTTCTTC.

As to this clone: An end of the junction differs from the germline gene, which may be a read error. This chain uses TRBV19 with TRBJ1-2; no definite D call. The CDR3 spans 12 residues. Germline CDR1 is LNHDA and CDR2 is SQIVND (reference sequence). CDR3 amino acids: CASSIGSYDYTF. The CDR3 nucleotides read TGTGCCAGTAGTATTGGGTCCTATGACTACACCTTC.

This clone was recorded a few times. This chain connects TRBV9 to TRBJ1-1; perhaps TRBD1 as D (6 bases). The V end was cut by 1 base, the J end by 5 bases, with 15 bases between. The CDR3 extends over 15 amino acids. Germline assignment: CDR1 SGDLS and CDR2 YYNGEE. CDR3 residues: CASSVQAGARTEAFF. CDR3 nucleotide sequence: TGTGCCAGCAGCGTACAGGCGGGGGCACGAACTGAAGCTTTCTTT.

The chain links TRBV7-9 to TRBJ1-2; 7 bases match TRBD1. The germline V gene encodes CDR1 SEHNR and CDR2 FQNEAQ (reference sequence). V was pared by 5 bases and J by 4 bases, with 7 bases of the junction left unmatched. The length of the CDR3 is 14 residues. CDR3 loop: CASSTGTEVYGYTF. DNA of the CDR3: TGTGCCAGCAGCACCGGGACAGAGGTCTATGGCTACACCTTC.

CDR3 nucleotides: TGTGCCAGCAGCTTCCCCTCAGGTACCGGGGAGCTGTTTTTT. Translating it yields CASSFPSGTGELFF. This chain uses TRBV11-2 with TRBJ2-2; no clear D gene. The germline gives CDR1 SGHAT, CDR2 FQNNGV. V was trimmed by 3 bases and J by 5 bases, leaving 10 bases between them. This CDR3 contains 14 residues.

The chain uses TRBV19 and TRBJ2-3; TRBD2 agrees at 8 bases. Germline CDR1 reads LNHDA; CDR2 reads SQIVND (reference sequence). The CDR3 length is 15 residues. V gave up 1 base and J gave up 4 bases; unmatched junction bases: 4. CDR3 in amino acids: CASSIVSGGSDTQYF. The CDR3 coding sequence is TGTGCCAGTAGTATAGTGAGCGGGGGTTCAGATACGCAGTATTTT.

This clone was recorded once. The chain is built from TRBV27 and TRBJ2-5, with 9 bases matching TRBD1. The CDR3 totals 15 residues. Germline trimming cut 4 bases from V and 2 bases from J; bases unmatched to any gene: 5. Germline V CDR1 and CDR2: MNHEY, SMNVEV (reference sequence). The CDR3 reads CASSWDRAGQETQYF. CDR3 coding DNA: TGTGCCAGCAGTTGGGACAGGGCAGGGCAAGAGACCCAGTACTTC.

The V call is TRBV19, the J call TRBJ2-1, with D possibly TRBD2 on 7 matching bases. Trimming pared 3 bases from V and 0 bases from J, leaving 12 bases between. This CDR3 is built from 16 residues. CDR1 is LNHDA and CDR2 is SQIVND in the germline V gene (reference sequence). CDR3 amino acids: CASSIWGGASYNEQFF. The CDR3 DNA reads TGTGCCAGTAGTATTTGGGGGGGGGCCTCCTACAATGAGCAGTTCTTC.

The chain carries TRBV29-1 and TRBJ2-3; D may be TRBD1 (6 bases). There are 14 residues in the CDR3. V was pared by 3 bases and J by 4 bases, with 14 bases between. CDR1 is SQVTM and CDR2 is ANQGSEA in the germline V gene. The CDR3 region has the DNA TGCAGCGTTGATCCCGGGACATCCCCAGATACGCAGTATTTT. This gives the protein CSVDPGTSPDTQYF.

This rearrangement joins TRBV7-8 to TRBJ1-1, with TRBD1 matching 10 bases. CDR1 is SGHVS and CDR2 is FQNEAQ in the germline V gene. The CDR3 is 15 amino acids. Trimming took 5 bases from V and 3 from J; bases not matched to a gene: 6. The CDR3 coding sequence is TGTGCCAGCAGCCGACGGGACAGGGGATACACTGAAGCTTTCTTT. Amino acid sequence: CASSRRDRGYTEAFF. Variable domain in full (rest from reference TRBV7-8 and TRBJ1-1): GAGVSQSPRYKVAKRGQDVALRCDPISGHVSLFWYQQALGQGPEFLTYFQNEAQLDKSGLPSDRFFAERPEGSVSTLKIQRTQQEDSAVYLCASSRRDRGYTEAFFGQGTRLTVV.

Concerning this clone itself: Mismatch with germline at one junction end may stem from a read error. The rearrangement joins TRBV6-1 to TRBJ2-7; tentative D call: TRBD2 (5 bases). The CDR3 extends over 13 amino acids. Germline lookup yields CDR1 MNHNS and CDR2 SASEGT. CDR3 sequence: CAISDGGPSEQYF. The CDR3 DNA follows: TGTGCCATCAGTGATGGAGGTCCGAGCGAGCAGTACTTC.

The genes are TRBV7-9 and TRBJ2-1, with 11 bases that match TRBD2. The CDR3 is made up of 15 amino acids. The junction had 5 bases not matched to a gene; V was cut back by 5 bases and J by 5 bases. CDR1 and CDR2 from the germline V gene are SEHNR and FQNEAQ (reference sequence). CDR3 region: CASSPTSGEDNEQFF. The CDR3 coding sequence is TGTGCCAGCAGCCCGACTAGCGGGGAAGACAATGAGCAGTTCTTC.

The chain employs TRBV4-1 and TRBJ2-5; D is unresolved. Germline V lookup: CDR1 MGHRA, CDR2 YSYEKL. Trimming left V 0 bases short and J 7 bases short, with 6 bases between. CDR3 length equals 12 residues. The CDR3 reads CASSQDYGTQYF. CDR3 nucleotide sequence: TGCGCCAGCAGCCAAGATTACGGGACCCAGTACTTC.

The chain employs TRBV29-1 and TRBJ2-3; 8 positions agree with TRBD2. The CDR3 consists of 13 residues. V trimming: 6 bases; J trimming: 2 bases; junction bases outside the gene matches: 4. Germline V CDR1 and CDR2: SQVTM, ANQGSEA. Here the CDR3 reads CSVAGAHTDTQYF. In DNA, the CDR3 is TGCAGCGTAGCGGGGGCCCACACAGATACGCAGTATTTT.

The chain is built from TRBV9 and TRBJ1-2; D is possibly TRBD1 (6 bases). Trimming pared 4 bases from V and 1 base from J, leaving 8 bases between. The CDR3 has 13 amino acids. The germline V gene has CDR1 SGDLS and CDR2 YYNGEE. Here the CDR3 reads CASSQQGNYGYTF. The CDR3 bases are TGTGCCAGCAGCCAACAGGGTAACTATGGCTACACCTTC.

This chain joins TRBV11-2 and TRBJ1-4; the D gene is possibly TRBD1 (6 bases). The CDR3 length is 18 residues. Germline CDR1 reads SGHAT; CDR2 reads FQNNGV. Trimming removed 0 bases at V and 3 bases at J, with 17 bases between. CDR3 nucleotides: TGTGCCAGCAGCTTAGATCCGGGCAGGGGTCCGCCTAATGAAAAACTGTTTTTT. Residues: CASSLDPGRGPPNEKLFF.

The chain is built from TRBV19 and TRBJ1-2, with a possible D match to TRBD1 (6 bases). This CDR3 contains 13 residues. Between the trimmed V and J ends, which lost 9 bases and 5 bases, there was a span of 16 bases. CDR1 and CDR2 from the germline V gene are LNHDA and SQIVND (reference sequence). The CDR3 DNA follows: TGTGCCAGCTCGCCGGGGCAGGGGTATGGCTACACCTTC. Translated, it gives CASSPGQGYGYTF.

CDR3 coding DNA: TGTGCCAGCAGGACAGAAAACCCCTACAATGAGCAGTTCTTC. It yields the protein CASRTENPYNEQFF. The rearrangement uses TRBV6-5 and TRBJ2-1, with D perhaps matching TRBD1 (5 bases). V was cut by 6 bases and J by 2 bases, with 11 bases left in between. This CDR3 comprises 14 residues. Germline V gene sequence: CDR1 MNHEY, CDR2 SVGAGI.

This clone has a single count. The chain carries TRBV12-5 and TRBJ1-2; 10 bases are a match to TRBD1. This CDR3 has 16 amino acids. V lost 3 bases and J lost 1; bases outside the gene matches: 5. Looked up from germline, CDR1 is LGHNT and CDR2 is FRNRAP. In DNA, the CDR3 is TGTGCTAGTGGTTTCGGGACAGGGGACGATAACTATGGCTACACCTTC. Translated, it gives CASGFGTGDDNYGYTF.

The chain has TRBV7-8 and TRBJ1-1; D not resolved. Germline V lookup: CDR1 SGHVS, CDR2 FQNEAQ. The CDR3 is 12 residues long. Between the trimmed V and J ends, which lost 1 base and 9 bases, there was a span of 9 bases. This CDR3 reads CASSLDSGKAFF. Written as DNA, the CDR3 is TGTGCCAGCAGCTTAGACTCAGGTAAAGCTTTCTTT.

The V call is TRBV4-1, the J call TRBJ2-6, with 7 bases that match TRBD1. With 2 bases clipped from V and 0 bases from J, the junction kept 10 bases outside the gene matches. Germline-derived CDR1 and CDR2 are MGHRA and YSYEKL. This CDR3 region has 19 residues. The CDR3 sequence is CASSQSSGTVTSGANVLTF. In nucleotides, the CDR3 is TGCGCCAGCAGCCAAAGTTCCGGGACAGTGACCTCTGGGGCCAACGTCCTGACTTTC.

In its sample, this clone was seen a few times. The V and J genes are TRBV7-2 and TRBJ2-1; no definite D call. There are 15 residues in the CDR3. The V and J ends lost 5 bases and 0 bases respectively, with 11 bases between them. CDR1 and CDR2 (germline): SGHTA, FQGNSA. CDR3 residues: CASSDLWSSYNEQFF. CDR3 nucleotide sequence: TGTGCCAGCAGCGACCTTTGGAGCTCCTACAATGAGCAGTTCTTC.

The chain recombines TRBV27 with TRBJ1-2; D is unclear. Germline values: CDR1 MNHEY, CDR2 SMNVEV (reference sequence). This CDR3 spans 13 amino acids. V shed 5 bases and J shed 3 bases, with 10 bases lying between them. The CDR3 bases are TGTGCCAGCAGTGAAGGGATAGACTATGGCTACACCTTC. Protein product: CASSEGIDYGYTF.

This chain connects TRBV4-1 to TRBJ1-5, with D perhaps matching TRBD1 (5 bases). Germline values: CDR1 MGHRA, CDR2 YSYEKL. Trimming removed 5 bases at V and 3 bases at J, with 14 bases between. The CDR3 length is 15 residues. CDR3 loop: CASSGGQGNNQPQHF. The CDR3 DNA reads TGCGCCAGCAGCGGCGGGCAGGGCAACAATCAGCCCCAGCATTTT.